This TCR beta chain was sequenced for a study of T cell clusters in autoimmune cytopenias. According to its frequency, this clonotype is medium-sized. Each sample's input was 250 to 300 ng genomic DNA, 38,000 or so genome equivalents. Germline CDR1 and CDR2: MNHNS and SASEGT. This CDR3 has 16 residues. One tube held mixed TRB-A and TRB-B primer pools for touch-down PCR. From the multiplex PCR reads, TCRdb lists one entry per CDR3 protein and no DNA. The sample shows about 4,100 distinct CDR3 sequences, and about 15% sits with its ten largest clones. This sample was shared with a second study, whose subject was T cell repertoires in aging, cancer and after chemotherapy. Turning to that study: Age-matched healthy donors had significantly more diverse, less clonal blood TCR repertoires than untreated cancer patients.

The chain recombines TRBV6-1 with TRBJ1-1; TCRdb returns TRBD1, unconfirmable since there is no DNA. The source of this sequence is a human donor in good health. The sample was peripheral blood. The CDR3 loop is CASSLFDRGMNTEAFF.